The 13 T cell receptor beta chains given below trace back to one sample, sequenced in a study of Ad26.COV2.S vaccination and SARS-CoV-2 variants. Sequencing used immunoSEQ multiplex PCR; TCRdb keeps in-frame clones, though not all of them. The sample lists approximately 340,000 clones, under 95% seen once, with 3.5% to 4.5% in the top ten. Sequences were derived from peripheral blood, sampled after recovery from COVID-19. All receptors derive from a human donor who had recovered from COVID-19.

The chain couples TRBV5-1 to TRBJ2-1; D is unresolved. V lost 6 bases and J lost 0, with 7 bases in between. Germline loops: CDR1 SGHRS, CDR2 YFSETQ. The CDR3 covers 13 residues. The CDR3 sequence is CASNPDSYNEQFF. The CDR3 DNA follows: TGCGCCAGCAACCCAGACTCCTACAATGAGCAGTTCTTC. The whole variable domain, remainder taken from reference TRBV5-1 and TRBJ2-1, is KAGVTQTPRYLIKTRGQQVTLSCSPISGHRSVSWYQQTPGQGLQFLFEYFSETQRNKGNFPGRFSGRQFSNSRSEMNVSTLELGDSALYLCASNPDSYNEQFFGPGTRLTVL.

Only one count was recorded for this clone. The rearrangement joins TRBV27 to TRBJ2-1; D is perhaps TRBD1 or TRBD2 (5 bases each). The germline V and J ends were trimmed by 4 bases and 5 bases, with 12 bases remaining between them. This CDR3 is built from 14 residues. Per the germline V gene, CDR1 is MNHEY and CDR2 is SMNVEV (reference sequence). The CDR3 DNA sequence: TGTGCCAGCAGTTCGTTGGGACCTAACAATGAGCAGTTCTTC. The encoded protein is CASSSLGPNNEQFF.

This sequence joins TRBV9 and TRBJ2-2; 7 positions agree with TRBD2. Looked up from germline, CDR1 is SGDLS and CDR2 is YYNGEE. The CDR3 has 15 residues. V shed 3 bases, J shed 6 bases, and the junction held 8 bases outside the gene matches. CDR3: CASSAGGFEAGELFF. The CDR3 DNA is TGTGCCAGCAGCGCCGGGGGGTTTGAAGCCGGGGAGCTGTTTTTT.

This chain links TRBV29-1 with TRBJ1-2, with D possibly being TRBD1 (5 bases). The CDR3 covers 13 residues. Trimming shortened V by 8 bases and J by 4 bases, and 17 bases separated the two germline ends. The germline gives CDR1 SQVTM, CDR2 ANQGSEA. The CDR3 spells CSTSAGNLYGYTF. The CDR3 DNA reads as TGCAGCACTAGTGCAGGGAATCTCTATGGCTACACCTTC. Full variable domain (remainder filled in from reference TRBV29-1 and TRBJ1-2): SAVISQKPSRDICQRGTSLTIQCQVDSQVTMMFWYRQQPGQSLTLIATANQGSEATYESGFVIDKFPISRPNLTFSTLTVSNMSPEDSSIYLCSTSAGNLYGYTFGSGTRLTVV.

This clone appeared a single time. V and J are TRBV7-9 and TRBJ1-2; no clear D. Germline V CDR1 and CDR2: SEHNR, FQNEAQ (reference sequence). The CDR3 is 13 amino acids. V lost 3 bases and J 6 bases, leaving 11 bases between the germline ends. CDR3 protein: CASSLGLVDGYTF. In DNA, the CDR3 is TGTGCCAGCAGCTTGGGTCTCGTAGATGGCTACACCTTC.

This rearrangement joins TRBV4-1 to TRBJ2-2; D gene ambiguous. Looked up from germline, CDR1 is MGHRA and CDR2 is YSYEKL. V gave up 8 bases and J gave up 0 bases, with 4 bases separating them. The length of the CDR3 is 12 residues. The CDR3 DNA is TGCGCCAGCCGATCGAACACCGGGGAGCTGTTTTTT. Its protein product is CASRSNTGELFF.

This chain joins TRBV9 and TRBJ2-3; TRBD2 matches at 8 bases. J was trimmed by 3 bases and V by 2 bases; bases with no gene match: 11. Germline V lookup: CDR1 SGDLS, CDR2 YYNGEE. This CDR3 comprises 17 residues. The CDR3 sequence is CASSVAAGAPRTDTQYF. The CDR3 nucleotides read TGTGCCAGCAGCGTCGCAGCGGGGGCGCCGCGGACAGATACGCAGTATTTT.

V is TRBV6-6 and J is TRBJ2-2; 10 bases align to TRBD2. CDR3 size: 15 residues. V was pared by 8 bases and J by 6 bases, with 9 bases of the junction left unmatched. Germline CDR1 reads MNHNY; CDR2 reads SVGAGI (reference sequence). The CDR3 loop is CASRRAGGAPGELFF. In DNA form, the CDR3 reads TGTGCCAGCCGACGAGCGGGGGGGGCTCCCGGGGAGCTGTTTTTT.

The rearrangement uses TRBV6-5 and TRBJ1-1; D might be TRBD1 (5 bases). There are 15 residues in the CDR3. With 0 bases removed from V and 3 bases from J, the gap between germline ends came to 11 bases. CDR1 and CDR2 from the germline V gene are MNHEY and SVGAGI. CDR3 nucleotide sequence: TGTGCCAGCAGTTACTCGGGGGGGGTGGACACTGAAGCTTTCTTT. It codes for CASSYSGGVDTEAFF.

V and J are TRBV14 and TRBJ1-2, with a possible D match to TRBD1 (6 bases). V was shortened by 4 bases and J by 3 bases, with 9 bases between the two germline ends. The CDR3 consists of 13 residues. The germline V gene encodes CDR1 SGHDN and CDR2 FVKESK. The CDR3 nucleotides are TGTGCCAGCAGCCCTAGACAGGACTATGGCTACACCTTC. Translated, it gives CASSPRQDYGYTF.

The chain couples TRBV10-2 to TRBJ1-3; D gene unclear. Trimming cost V 7 bases and J 6 bases, with 10 bases left between them. Germline CDR1 reads WSHSY; CDR2 reads SAAADI. The CDR3 extends over 12 amino acids. The CDR3: CASTGGANTIYF. CDR3 coding DNA: TGCGCCAGCACTGGCGGTGCAAACACCATATATTTT.

The J gene is TRBJ1-1, the V gene TRBV2; tentative D call: TRBD1 (6 bases). The CDR3 loop spans 14 amino acids. Germline V gene sequence: CDR1 SNHLY, CDR2 FYNNEI. Between the trimmed V and J ends, which lost 7 bases and 4 bases, there was a span of 16 bases. CDR3 region: CASTSRGSSTEAFF. CDR3 nucleotides: TGTGCCAGCACCTCAAGGGGGAGTAGCACTGAAGCTTTCTTT. Full variable domain (outside the CDR3, taken from reference TRBV2 and TRBJ1-1): EPEVTQTPSHQVTQMGQEVILRCVPISNHLYFYWYRQILGQKVEFLVSFYNNEISEKSEIFDDQFSVERPDGSNFTLKIRSTKLEDSAMYFCASTSRGSSTEAFFGQGTRLTVV.

V gene TRBV7-8 combines with J gene TRBJ1-1; D gene uncertain. This CDR3 spans 14 amino acids. The V end was cut by 5 bases, the J end by 2 bases, with 12 bases between. Germline CDR1 SGHVS, CDR2 FQNEAQ. CDR3 protein: CASSEREGNTEAFF. CDR3 sequence (DNA): TGTGCCAGCAGCGAAAGGGAGGGTAACACTGAAGCTTTCTTT. Full variable domain (outside the CDR3, taken from reference TRBV7-8 and TRBJ1-1): GAGVSQSPRYKVAKRGQDVALRCDPISGHVSLFWYQQALGQGPEFLTYFQNEAQLDKSGLPSDRFFAERPEGSVSTLKIQRTQQEDSAVYLCASSEREGNTEAFFGQGTRLTVV.